The 31 T cell receptor beta chains in this list originate from one sample, sequenced in a study of blood T cell repertoires in COVID-19. Using immunoSEQ multiplex PCR, the repertoire was profiled, and TCRdb retains in-frame clones only, with some absent. The table lists about 140,000 clones, roughly 80% of them singletons, with more than 8.5% in the top ten. Sample: peripheral blood. Receptors originate from a woman in her 50s with active or convalescent COVID-19.

The CDR3 DNA sequence: TGTGCCAGCAGTTCCCCGGGACTAAACTCTGGAAACACCATATATTTT. Translated: CASSSPGLNSGNTIYF. The chain combines TRBV6-2 or TRBV6-3 with TRBJ1-3; D possibly corresponds to TRBD1 (5 bases). This CDR3 has 16 residues. Germline V CDR1 and CDR2: MNHEY, SVGEGT. Trimming took off 4 bases at V and 0 bases at J, with 13 bases between the two ends.

This rearrangement joins TRBV28 to TRBJ1-2; 7 bases fit TRBD1. The germline V gene has CDR1 MDHEN and CDR2 SYDVKM. After removal of 4 bases from V and 3 bases from J, the junction contained 11 bases not matched to a gene. The CDR3 runs 16 residues. The CDR3 is CASSSPRGGRDYGYTF. CDR3 sequence (DNA): TGTGCCAGCAGTTCCCCGAGAGGGGGCCGGGACTATGGCTACACCTTC.

Only a few counts were recorded for this clone. This chain links TRBV3-1 (or the pseudogene TRBV3-2) with TRBJ1-6; D call uncertain. Germline CDR1 reads LGHDT; CDR2 reads YNNKEL (reference sequence). Trimming removed 0 bases at V and 10 bases at J, with 10 bases between. The CDR3 contains 14 residues. In DNA, the CDR3 is TGTGCCAGCAGCCAAGATCTGAGTAAATCACCCCTCCACTTT. Protein product: CASSQDLSKSPLHF.

This clone has a handful of counts. This chain joins TRBV7-9 and TRBJ1-2; 11 bases align to TRBD1. The V gene end was trimmed by 5 bases and the J gene end by 4 bases; junction bases not matched to a gene: 12. The CDR3 has 17 amino acids. The germline V gene has CDR1 SEHNR and CDR2 FQNEAQ (reference sequence). The CDR3 is CASSDKGQGAQIYGYTF. The CDR3 bases are TGTGCCAGCAGCGACAAAGGACAGGGGGCTCAAATCTATGGCTACACCTTC.

This chain uses TRBV19 with TRBJ1-6, with 7 bases lining up with TRBD1. With 5 bases clipped from V and 5 bases from J, the junction kept 6 bases outside the gene matches. Germline CDR1 and CDR2: LNHDA and SQIVND (reference sequence). The CDR3 has 15 residues. CDR3 sequence (DNA): TGTGCCAGTAGTCCGCGGGACAGAAATAATTCACCCCTCCACTTT. This translates into CASSPRDRNNSPLHF.

The CDR3 DNA is TGTGCCATCAGTGAAAGAGGGGGCGGCTATGGCTACACCTTC. Its protein is CAISERGGGYGYTF. The chain has TRBV10-3 and TRBJ1-2; TRBD1 matches 7 bases. The CDR3 loop spans 14 amino acids. Looked up from germline, CDR1 is ENHRY and CDR2 is SYGVKD. With V trimmed by 3 bases and J by 4 bases, 5 bases remained unmatched.

The chain is built from TRBV9 and TRBJ1-3; D is unclear. The CDR3 covers 15 residues. Trimming shortened V by 4 bases and J by 1 base, and 12 bases separated the two germline ends. Germline CDR1 SGDLS, CDR2 YYNGEE. CDR3 loop: CASSLSVGSGNTIYF. The CDR3 DNA sequence: TGTGCCAGCAGCCTCAGCGTCGGGTCTGGAAACACCATATATTTT. Based on the CDR3 plus reference TRBV9 and TRBJ1-3, the full variable domain is DSGVTQTPKHLITATGQRVTLRCSPRSGDLSVYWYQQSLDQGLQFLIQYYNGEERAKGNILERFSAQQFPDLHSELNLSSLELGDSALYFCASSLSVGSGNTIYFGEGSWLTVV.

This chain links TRBV19 with TRBJ1-3, with a weak D call TRBD1 (6 bases). Germline CDR1 is LNHDA and CDR2 is SQIVND (reference sequence). CDR3 size: 15 residues. The germline V and J ends were trimmed by 6 bases and 2 bases, with 14 bases remaining between them. In nucleotides, the CDR3 is TGTGCCAGTAGCGCTGAACAGGGAGCTGGAAACACCATATATTTT. Residues: CASSAEQGAGNTIYF.

This chain links TRBV27 with TRBJ2-1, with 8 bases fitting TRBD2. The trim removed 5 bases at V and 4 bases at J, leaving 4 bases unmatched. Germline CDR1 reads MNHEY; CDR2 reads SMNVEV (reference sequence). The CDR3 is made up of 14 amino acids. The CDR3 nucleotides read TGTGCCAGCAGTCGGGAGGGACCTTACAATGAGCAGTTCTTC. Translated: CASSREGPYNEQFF.

This rearrangement joins TRBV25-1 to TRBJ1-5; D is possibly TRBD1 (5 bases). V lost 4 bases to trimming and J lost 6 bases, with 13 bases between them. Per germline, CDR1 MGHDK and CDR2 SYGVNS. CDR3 length: 14 residues. The DNA of the CDR3 is TGTGCCAGCAGTGGGGCAGGGTTTGGTCAGCCCCAGCATTTT. The encoded protein is CASSGAGFGQPQHF.

In its sample, this clone was seen a few times. This chain uses TRBV18 with TRBJ1-1; 11 nucleotides line up with TRBD1. Germline trimming cut 3 bases from V and 6 bases from J; bases unmatched to any gene: 9. The germline CDR1 and CDR2 sequences are KGHSH and LQKENI. The CDR3 runs 16 residues. Here the CDR3 DNA reads TGTGCCAGCTCACCGAGGACAGGGGGCAGATCAGCTGAAGCTTTCTTT. Protein sequence: CASSPRTGGRSAEAFF.

The V and J genes are TRBV4-3 and TRBJ1-1; 11 nucleotides align to TRBD1. Germline V gives CDR1 LGHNA, CDR2 YSLEER. The CDR3 sequence is 14 residues long. J lost 9 bases, V lost 1 base, and 4 bases had no gene match. CDR3 nucleotide sequence: TGCGCCAGCAGCCAAGGGACAGGGGGCGATCAAGCTTTCTTT. Its translation is CASSQGTGGDQAFF.

The rearrangement links TRBV15 to TRBJ2-1; a possible D gene is TRBD2 (5 bases). V was cut by 3 bases and J by 0 bases, with 9 bases left in between. The length of the CDR3 is 15 residues. Germline V lookup: CDR1 LNHNV, CDR2 YYDKDF (reference sequence). CDR3 residues: CATSRLGSSYNEQFF. CDR3 sequence (DNA): TGTGCCACCAGCAGGTTGGGGAGCTCCTACAATGAGCAGTTCTTC.

V usage is TRBV11-2 and J usage is TRBJ2-1, with 15 nucleotides matching TRBD2. Germline loops: CDR1 SGHAT, CDR2 FQNNGV. V lost 4 bases and J lost 9; bases outside the gene matches: 13. This CDR3 comprises 18 residues. CDR3 bases: TGTGCCAGCAGCTATAGGACTAGCGGGAGGGCGGTATTGGCTGAGCAGTTCTTC. Translating gives CASSYRTSGRAVLAEQFF.

The chain links TRBV9 to TRBJ1-4, with no clear D. Germline-derived CDR1 and CDR2 are SGDLS and YYNGEE. This CDR3 has 14 residues. With 4 bases removed from V and 5 bases from J, the gap between germline ends came to 12 bases. The DNA of the CDR3 is TGTGCCAGCAGCTTTAGCTCGGGGAATGAAAAACTGTTTTTT. Amino acid sequence: CASSFSSGNEKLFF.

The chain recombines TRBV2 with TRBJ2-4, with D possibly TRBD2 on 6 matching bases. Trimming stripped 2 bases from V and 0 bases from J, with 8 bases between. Germline V gene sequence: CDR1 SNHLY, CDR2 FYNNEI. CDR3 size: 15 residues. The CDR3 DNA is TGTGCCAGCAGTGAACAGGGACTAGCCAAAAACATTCAGTACTTC. This translates into CASSEQGLAKNIQYF.

The chain employs TRBV30 and TRBJ1-1, with 7 bases identical to TRBD1. CDR1 and CDR2 from the germline V gene are GTSNPN and SVGIG (reference sequence). The V and J ends lost 5 bases and 4 bases, in that order; junction bases with no gene match: 7. The CDR3 sequence is 13 residues long. CDR3: CAWARGESTEAFF. In DNA form, the CDR3 reads TGTGCCTGGGCCAGGGGGGAAAGCACTGAAGCTTTCTTT.

CDR3: CASSPGTGGFYEQYF. The CDR3 DNA sequence: TGTGCCAGCTCACCAGGGACAGGGGGCTTCTACGAGCAGTACTTC. V is TRBV18 and J is TRBJ2-7; 12 bases map to TRBD1. The CDR3 is made up of 15 amino acids. In germline, CDR1 is KGHSH, CDR2 LQKENI. The junction had 2 bases not matched to a gene; V was cut back by 2 bases and J by 3 bases.

J is TRBJ1-1 and V is TRBV4-3, with 11 positions matching TRBD1. The CDR3 consists of 15 residues. V dropped 6 bases and J dropped 2; count of bases not matched to a gene: 5. Per germline, CDR1 LGHNA and CDR2 YSLEER. CDR3 sequence reads: CASSSGQGENTEAFF. The CDR3 nucleotides are TGCGCCAGCAGTTCGGGACAGGGGGAAAACACTGAAGCTTTCTTT.

The chain combines TRBV19 with TRBJ2-2; no reliable D call. From germline, CDR1 is LNHDA and CDR2 SQIVND (reference sequence). Trimming took off 6 bases at V and 0 bases at J, with 11 bases between the two ends. This CDR3 has 15 amino acids. The CDR3 region is CASRWASANTGELFF. The CDR3 bases are TGTGCCAGTAGATGGGCTTCCGCGAACACCGGGGAGCTGTTTTTT.

The gene calls are TRBV27 and TRBJ1-2; the D is unclear. The CDR3 consists of 17 residues. V was shortened by 3 bases and J by 4 bases, with 21 bases between the two germline ends. Germline V gene lookup returns CDR1 MNHEY and CDR2 SMNVEV (reference sequence). In DNA form, the CDR3 reads TGTGCCAGCAGTTTCATCCCACCGGGAAAGCGAAGCTATGGCTACACCTTC. It translates to CASSFIPPGKRSYGYTF.

This chain connects TRBV6-6 to TRBJ2-5; TRBD1 is a possible D gene (5 bases). The V and J ends lost 7 bases and 4 bases respectively, with 13 bases between them. Germline CDR1 and CDR2: MNHNY and SVGAGI (reference sequence). This CDR3 has 13 amino acids. The CDR3 is CASNTRQGETQYF. CDR3 nucleotide sequence: TGTGCCAGCAATACCCGGCAGGGAGAGACCCAGTACTTC.

The genes are TRBV27 and TRBJ2-1; 12 bases match TRBD2. The CDR3 covers 15 residues. V shed 4 bases and J 7 bases; nucleotides not matched to a gene: 5. Germline-derived CDR1 and CDR2 are MNHEY and SMNVEV (reference sequence). The CDR3 nucleotides read TGTGCCAGCAGTTGGGGACTAGCGGGCCAGAATGAGCAGTTCTTC. Amino acids: CASSWGLAGQNEQFF.

J is TRBJ1-2 and V is TRBV4-1; 9 positions match TRBD1. The CDR3 runs 17 residues. Germline CDR1 MGHRA, CDR2 YSYEKL. Unmatched junction bases numbered 7, after V lost 0 bases and J lost 2 bases. The CDR3 reads CASSQEGLGTGNYGYTF. The DNA of the CDR3 is TGCGCCAGCAGCCAAGAAGGCCTGGGGACAGGGAACTATGGCTACACCTTC.

This chain uses TRBV2 with TRBJ2-3; 10 nucleotides agree with TRBD1. CDR1 and CDR2 (germline): SNHLY, FYNNEI. The CDR3 covers 14 residues. The V and J ends lost 4 bases and 5 bases, in that order; junction bases with no gene match: 3. Here the CDR3 DNA reads TGTGCCAGCAGTGCGGACAGGGGGGTAGATACGCAGTATTTT. Amino acid sequence: CASSADRGVDTQYF.

The chain is built from TRBV2 and TRBJ1-1; D gene uncertain. Trimming stripped 3 bases from V and 4 bases from J, with 12 bases between. Germline lookup yields CDR1 SNHLY and CDR2 FYNNEI. The CDR3 spans 14 residues. CDR3 DNA: TGTGCCAGCAGTGACGACGGCCCGGGCACTGAAGCTTTCTTT. Protein product: CASSDDGPGTEAFF.

The chain uses TRBV7-2 and TRBJ1-1; a possible D gene is TRBD1 (5 bases). CDR3 size: 16 residues. Germline-derived CDR1 and CDR2 are SGHTA and FQGNSA. V lost 1 base, J lost 4 bases, and 16 bases lay in between. CDR3 in amino acids: CASSLVMGGFSTEAFF. The CDR3 nucleotides read TGTGCCAGCAGCTTAGTAATGGGGGGGTTCAGCACTGAAGCTTTCTTT.

The chain employs TRBV19 and TRBJ2-2; 7 nucleotides align to TRBD1. Germline lookup yields CDR1 LNHDA and CDR2 SQIVND (reference sequence). Trimming at V came to 10 bases and at J to 0 bases, leaving 5 bases not matched to a gene. CDR3 length: 14 amino acids. The CDR3 is CATRDSSNTGELFF. CDR3 in DNA: TGTGCCACCAGGGACAGCTCGAACACCGGGGAGCTGTTTTTT.

This clone has a handful of counts. The chain carries TRBV7-2 and TRBJ2-1; 7 bases align to TRBD1. The trim removed 3 bases at V and 3 bases at J, leaving 2 bases unmatched. The CDR3 extends over 14 amino acids. CDR1 SGHTA and CDR2 FQGNSA come from the germline V gene. The CDR3 DNA is TGTGCCAGCAGCTTTGGGACAGACTACAATGAGCAGTTCTTC. Translated: CASSFGTDYNEQFF.

The table lists this clone with a few counts. The CDR3 DNA is TGCAGCGTTGATTGGGGGACAAGCTATGGCTACACCTTC. Translating gives CSVDWGTSYGYTF. The chain employs TRBV29-1 and TRBJ1-2, with a weak D call TRBD1 (6 bases). The V and J ends lost 3 bases and 4 bases respectively, with 12 bases between them. Germline-derived CDR1 and CDR2 are SQVTM and ANQGSEA. The CDR3 is made up of 13 amino acids.

V is TRBV12-3 or TRBV12-4 and J is TRBJ1-1, with D maybe TRBD1 (5 bases). V was shortened by 3 bases and J by 7 bases, with 12 bases between the two germline ends. The CDR3 length is 13 residues. DNA of the CDR3: TGTGCCAGCAGTTTGCGGGAGCAGGGTGAAGCTTTCTTT. As protein: CASSLREQGEAFF.